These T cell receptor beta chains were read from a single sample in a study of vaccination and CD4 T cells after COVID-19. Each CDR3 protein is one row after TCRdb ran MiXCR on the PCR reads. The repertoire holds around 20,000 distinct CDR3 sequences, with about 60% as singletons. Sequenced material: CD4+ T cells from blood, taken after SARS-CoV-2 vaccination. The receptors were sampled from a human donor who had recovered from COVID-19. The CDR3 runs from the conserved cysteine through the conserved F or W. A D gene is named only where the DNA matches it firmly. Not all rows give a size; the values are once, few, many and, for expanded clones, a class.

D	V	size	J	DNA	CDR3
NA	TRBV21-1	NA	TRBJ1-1	TGTGCCAGCAGGGAGGGCAGGGGGATGAATACTGAAGCTTTCTTT	CASREGRGMNTEAFF
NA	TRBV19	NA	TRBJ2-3	TGTGCCAGTAGCCCGACTTCTAGCACAGATACGCAGTATTTT	CASSPTSSTDTQYF
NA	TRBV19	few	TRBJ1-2	TGTGCCAGTAGTGAATCGACAGGACGGGAAGGAGGCTACACCTTC	CASSESTGREGGYTF
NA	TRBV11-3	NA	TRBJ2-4	TGTGCCAGCAGCACCGAGGGTGAGAACATTCAGTACTTC	CASSTEGENIQYF
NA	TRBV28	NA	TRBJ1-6	TGTGCCAGCAGTCCGATGACCTCACCCCTCCACTTT	CASSPMTSPLHF
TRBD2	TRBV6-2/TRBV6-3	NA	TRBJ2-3	TGTGCCAGCAGTTACTTCCCTCCTAGCGGGGGGAGTCGCGGTACGCAGTATTTT	CASSYFPPSGGSRGTQYF
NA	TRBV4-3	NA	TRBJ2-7	TGCGCCAGCAGCCAAGAGCGGCTAGCGTTAACCTACGAGCAGTACTTC	CASSQERLALTYEQYF
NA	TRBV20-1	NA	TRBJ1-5	TGCAGTGCTAGAGATCAGGCGGTGGAAAGGCCCCAGCATTTT	CSARDQAVERPQHF
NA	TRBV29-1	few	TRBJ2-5	TGCAGCGTTGTGGAGGGCAGCCAAGAGACCCAGTACTTC	CSVVEGSQETQYF
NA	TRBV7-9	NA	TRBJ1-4	TGTGCCAGCAGCTTTACGGAAAAACTGTTTTTT	CASSFTEKLFF
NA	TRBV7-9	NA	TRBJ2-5	TGTGCCAGCAGCTACACGACTAGTTCCGAGACCCAGTACTTC	CASSYTTSSETQYF
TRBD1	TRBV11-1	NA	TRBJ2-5	TGTGCCAGCAGCTCACCGCCTGGGACAGGGCAAGAGACCCAGTACTTC	CASSSPPGTGQETQYF
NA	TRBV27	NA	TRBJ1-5	TGTGCCAGCATAACCAGAAGGTATAGCAATCAGCCCCAGCATTTT	CASITRRYSNQPQHF
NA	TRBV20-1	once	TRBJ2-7	TGCAGTGCTTCGACCGGGATGTACGGCGAGCAGTACTTC	CSASTGMYGEQYF
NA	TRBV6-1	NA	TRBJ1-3	TGTGCCAGCAGTACCGCAGGGGTAACTGGAAACACCATATATTTT	CASSTAGVTGNTIYF
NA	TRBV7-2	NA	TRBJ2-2	TGTGCCAGCAGCTTAGTCACGGGAGTGAACACCGGGGAGCTGTTTTTT	CASSLVTGVNTGELFF
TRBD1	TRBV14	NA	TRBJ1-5	TGTGCCAGCAGCCGCACAGGGGGCAATCAGCCCCAGCATTTT	CASSRTGGNQPQHF
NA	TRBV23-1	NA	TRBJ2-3	TGCGCCAGCAGTCAATCGCGGGCAGATACGCAGTATTTT	CASSQSRADTQYF
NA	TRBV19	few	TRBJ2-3	TGTGCCAGTAGTGAGGCTCTGGGGGCTGGTGCAGATACGCAGTATTTT	CASSEALGAGADTQYF
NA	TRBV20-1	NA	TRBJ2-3	TGCAGTGCTAAACTAGCAGATACGCAGTATTTT	CSAKLADTQYF
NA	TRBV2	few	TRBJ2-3	TGTGCCAGCACTATTCACACAGATACGCAGTATTTT	CASTIHTDTQYF
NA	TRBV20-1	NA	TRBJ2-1	TGCAGTGCTAGAGATCTCAAGGGGCACCTTGAGCAGTTCTTC	CSARDLKGHLEQFF
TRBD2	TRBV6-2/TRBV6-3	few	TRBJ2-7	TGTGCCAGCAGGGAGGCTAGCGGGAGGGGATCGAGAGAGCAGTACTTC	CASREASGRGSREQYF
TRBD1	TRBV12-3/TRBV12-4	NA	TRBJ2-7	TGTGCCAGCAGACAGGGGGCTGGTTCCTACGAGCAGTACTTC	CASRQGAGSYEQYF
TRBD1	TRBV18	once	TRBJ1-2	TGTGCCAGCTCACCTATGGACAGGACGGAGGGCTACACCTTC	CASSPMDRTEGYTF
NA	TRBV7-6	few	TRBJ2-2	TGTGCTAGCAGCTTAGAAGGAACCACCGGGGAGCTGTTTTTT	CASSLEGTTGELFF
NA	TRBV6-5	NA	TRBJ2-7	TGTGCCAGCAGTTACGCTTCTAGCTATGGGCAGTACTTC	CASSYASSYGQYF
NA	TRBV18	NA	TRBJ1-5	TGTGCCAGCGCAAATCGCCGGGGGGATCCCCAGCATTTT	CASANRRGDPQHF
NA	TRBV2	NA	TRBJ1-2	TGTGCCAGCAGTGAATCATCAGGGTTAACCGGCTACACCTTC	CASSESSGLTGYTF
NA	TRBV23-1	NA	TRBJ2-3	TGCGCCAGCAGTCAATCGAGGCTAGCGACCACAGATACGCAGTATTTT	CASSQSRLATTDTQYF
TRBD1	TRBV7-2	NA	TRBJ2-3	TGTGCCAGCAGCCCGCAGACAGGGGAGGCAGATACGCAGTATTTT	CASSPQTGEADTQYF
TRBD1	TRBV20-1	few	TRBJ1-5	TGCAGTGCTAGAGAGAGATATAGGGGGCGCGTTTTCAATCAGCCCCAGCATTTT	CSARERYRGRVFNQPQHF
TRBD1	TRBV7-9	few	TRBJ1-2	TGTGCCACGGAGTACAGGGGGTATGGCTACACCTTC	CATEYRGYGYTF
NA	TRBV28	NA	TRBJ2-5	TGTGCCAGCAGTTTGTCCGAGACCCAGTACTTC	CASSLSETQYF
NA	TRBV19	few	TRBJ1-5	TGTGCCAGTACCAGGGGCAGGGGATGGAGCATGAGCAATCAGCCCCAGCATTTT	CASTRGRGWSMSNQPQHF
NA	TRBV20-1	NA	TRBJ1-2	TGCAGTGCTAGAGAGTATACAGCTTATGGCTACACCTTC	CSAREYTAYGYTF
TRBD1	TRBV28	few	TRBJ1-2	TGTGCCAACCAGCCTAGCGGCAGGGGGGACTATGGCTACACCTTC	CANQPSGRGDYGYTF